What follows are 25 T cell receptor beta chains derived from one specimen sequenced in a study of beta chain features in type 1 diabetes. Every isolated RNA sample was fully reverse transcribed, so sequencing captured expressed TCRB transcripts. The table came from immunoSEQ multiplex PCR; TCRdb's copy has only in-frame clones and leaves some out. This sample yields about 320,000 clones, of which roughly 15% are seen a single time; under 8.5% belongs to the top ten. Sequenced input: central memory CD4+ T cells from blood. The receptors come from a man aged 25-45 years in good health.

The gene calls are TRBV7-2 and TRBJ2-1, with 11 bases identical to TRBD2. Germline CDR1 is SGHTA and CDR2 is FQGNSA. This CDR3 is 15 amino acids long. J lost 5 bases, V lost 5 bases, and 5 bases had no gene match. The CDR3 region is CASSLTSGINNEQFF. The CDR3 DNA sequence: TGTGCCAGCAGCCTGACTAGCGGGATAAACAATGAGCAGTTCTTC.

This clone was seen more than once but under ten times. The chain couples TRBV6-5 to TRBJ2-7; D is unresolved. Germline assignment: CDR1 MNHEY and CDR2 SVGAGI. Trimming removed 10 bases at V and 2 bases at J, with 18 bases between. CDR3 length: 14 residues. The DNA for the CDR3 is TGTGCCACAACCCACCTAGTCCCCCCCTACGAGCAGTACTTC. It yields the protein CATTHLVPPYEQYF.

This clone occurred a few times. The chain carries TRBV9 and TRBJ2-1; D unclear. There are 13 residues in the CDR3. The germline V gene has CDR1 SGDLS and CDR2 YYNGEE. V lost 2 bases to trimming and J lost 4 bases, with 7 bases between them. CDR3 sequence: CASSVSLYNEQFF. The CDR3 region has the DNA TGTGCCAGCAGCGTTTCCCTTTACAATGAGCAGTTCTTC.

This clone was counted only a few times. This rearrangement joins TRBV5-1 to TRBJ2-1; no reliable D call. Germline CDR1 reads SGHRS; CDR2 reads YFSETQ. V lost 1 base to trimming and J lost 7 bases, with 12 bases between them. CDR3 length equals 14 residues. The CDR3 reads CASSLTLVGNEQFF. In nucleotides, the CDR3 is TGCGCCAGCAGCTTGACCTTAGTGGGGAATGAGCAGTTCTTC.

This clone appeared a few times. V and J are TRBV7-2 and TRBJ2-3; D is unclear. This CDR3 has 13 residues. Trimming took off 6 bases at V and 4 bases at J, with 11 bases between the two ends. Germline CDR1 SGHTA, CDR2 FQGNSA. The CDR3 loop reads CASRLQGPDTQYF. CDR3 in DNA: TGTGCCAGCAGATTACAAGGGCCAGATACGCAGTATTTT.

The sample holds a few counts of this clone. The V and J genes are TRBV6-1 and TRBJ1-5; D not certain. V was cut by 6 bases and J by 0 bases, with 12 bases left in between. Germline V gives CDR1 MNHNS, CDR2 SASEGT. The CDR3 is 15 residues long. CDR3 sequence: CASRLGINSNQPQHF. The CDR3 DNA follows: TGTGCCAGCAGGCTGGGGATTAATAGCAATCAGCCCCAGCATTTT.

The CDR3 protein is CASSLSSGRSTGELFF. CDR3 coding DNA: TGTGCCAGCAGCCTCTCTAGCGGGAGGAGTACCGGGGAGCTGTTTTTT. The chain links TRBV7-2 to TRBJ2-2, with 11 bases that match TRBD2. The CDR3 sequence is 16 residues long. Germline CDR1 and CDR2: SGHTA and FQGNSA. V lost 5 bases to trimming and J lost 5 bases; unmatched junction nucleotides: 7.

Turning to this clone: Other DNA sequences in this specimen translate into the identical CDR3. V usage is TRBV11-3 and J usage is TRBJ2-5; the match to TRBD2 covers 9 bases. The ends lost 6 bases at V and 5 bases at J; junction bases unmatched: 7. Per the germline V gene, CDR1 is SGHNT and CDR2 is YENEEA. The CDR3 runs to 14 residues. The CDR3 reads CASSSGLARETQYF. CDR3 bases: TGTGCCAGCAGTTCCGGACTAGCGCGTGAGACCCAGTACTTC.

The V call is TRBV7-2, the J call TRBJ2-2, with 7 bases aligning to TRBD2. CDR1 SGHTA and CDR2 FQGNSA come from the germline V gene. The CDR3 spans 15 residues. Trimming cost V 7 bases and J 9 bases; bases outside gene matches: 14. The CDR3 DNA sequence: TGTGCCAGCAAGACCGCTAGCGGAGACGTCCGGGAGCTGTTTTTT. Translated, it gives CASKTASGDVRELFF.

This clone has just one count. The rearrangement links TRBV7-9 to TRBJ2-7, with 7 positions matching TRBD1. The J segment lost 0 bases and the V segment lost 5 bases, leaving 4 bases of the junction unmatched. CDR1 is SEHNR and CDR2 is FQNEAQ in the germline V gene (reference sequence). CDR3 length: 14 amino acids. The CDR3 sequence: CASSLRDSSYEQYF. The DNA of the CDR3 is TGTGCCAGCAGCCTCCGGGACAGCTCCTACGAGCAGTACTTC.

This clone was picked up a small number of times. This chain uses TRBV9 with TRBJ1-1; 7 nucleotides match TRBD1. Germline V gene sequence: CDR1 SGDLS, CDR2 YYNGEE. V lost 3 bases to trimming and J lost 1 base; unmatched junction nucleotides: 6. The CDR3 sequence is 15 residues long. CDR3 coding DNA: TGTGCCAGCAGCGCCAGGGACAGAACGAACACTGAAGCTTTCTTT. Encoded protein: CASSARDRTNTEAFF.

The V call is TRBV5-1, the J call TRBJ1-6, with unresolved D. The germline CDR1 and CDR2 sequences are SGHRS and YFSETQ. The CDR3 spans 15 residues. V was pared by 4 bases and J by 5 bases, with 13 bases between. CDR3 sequence (DNA): TGCGCCAGCAGCCCTAGGACGGGAGATAATTCACCCCTCCACTTT. The encoded protein is CASSPRTGDNSPLHF.

CDR3 DNA: TGTGCCAGCAGCTGGGGCACAGATACGCAGTATTTT. It yields the protein CASSWGTDTQYF. The rearrangement uses TRBV5-4 and TRBJ2-3, with D hard to call. The germline CDR1 and CDR2 sequences are SGHNT and YYREEE (reference sequence). Trimming pared 3 bases from V and 1 base from J, leaving 3 bases between. There are 12 residues in the CDR3.

This clone has more than one count but fewer than ten. The J gene is TRBJ1-5, the V gene TRBV19; TRBD1 matches at 9 bases. Germline V CDR1 and CDR2: LNHDA, SQIVND (reference sequence). Unmatched junction bases numbered 10, after V lost 6 bases and J lost 7 bases. The CDR3 runs 15 residues. CDR3 coding DNA: TGTGCCAGTAGGACACAGGGGGCAAAAGGGCAGCCCCAGCATTTT. Its translation: CASRTQGAKGQPQHF.

This clone was observed at least ten times. This chain joins TRBV4-1 and TRBJ1-5, with D possibly matching TRBD1 (5 bases). The V and J ends lost 2 bases and 6 bases respectively, with 17 bases between them. This CDR3 spans 16 amino acids. CDR1 MGHRA and CDR2 YSYEKL come from the germline V gene. As DNA, the CDR3 is TGCGCCAGCAGCCAATCGGGGGGGATGGTGGTTCAGCCCCAGCATTTT. Encoded protein: CASSQSGGMVVQPQHF.

This clone has a count of ten or more. The chain links TRBV4-3 to TRBJ2-1, with a possible D match to TRBD2 (6 bases). The CDR3 runs 16 residues. V shed 4 bases and J shed 5 bases, with 18 bases lying between them. Germline lookup yields CDR1 LGHNA and CDR2 YSLEER. The CDR3 coding sequence is TGCGCCAGCAGCCTGAACCCCGGGACTTCCCACAATGAGCAGTTCTTC. Residues: CASSLNPGTSHNEQFF.

The chain joins TRBV7-2 to TRBJ1-4; 10 nucleotides match TRBD1. V dropped 4 bases and J dropped 12; count of bases not matched to a gene: 8. Germline V gene sequence: CDR1 SGHTA, CDR2 FQGNSA. The CDR3 is 14 residues long. The CDR3 sequence is CASSSGQGLGELFF. DNA of the CDR3: TGTGCCAGCAGCTCGGGACAGGGGCTTGGGGAACTGTTTTTT.

This clone has just a few counts. The junction shows a germline mismatch at one end, possibly a read error. The gene calls are TRBV7-7 and TRBJ2-7; D is unclear. CDR1 and CDR2 from the germline V gene are SSHAT and FNYEAQ (reference sequence). CDR3 length equals 16 residues. The CDR3 DNA reads TGTGCCAGCAGTTTAGTTGGATTCACTGATTCCTACGAGCAGTACTTC. Translated, it gives CASSLVGFTDSYEQYF.

This clone was picked up a small number of times. V and J are TRBV29-1 and TRBJ1-5; the D is unclear. Trimming took 7 bases from V and 0 from J, leaving 13 bases between them. CDR1 SQVTM and CDR2 ANQGSEA come from the germline V gene. There are 14 residues in the CDR3. CDR3 bases: TGCAGCGCCCGACTGTCGAATAGCAATCAGCCCCAGCATTTT. Translating gives CSARLSNSNQPQHF.

This clone was picked up many times. The chain couples TRBV7-8 to TRBJ2-2; maybe TRBD2 (5 bases). This CDR3 has 16 residues. Per germline, CDR1 SGHVS and CDR2 FQNEAQ. V lost 2 bases and J 0 bases, leaving 10 bases between the germline ends. CDR3 bases: TGTGCCAGCAGCTTATCGGCGGGCGCGAACACCGGGGAGCTGTTTTTT. This sequence encodes CASSLSAGANTGELFF.

A few counts support this clone. The chain is built from TRBV9 and TRBJ2-1; D is ambiguous. Germline CDR1 SGDLS, CDR2 YYNGEE. The CDR3 has 16 amino acids. Trimming stripped 4 bases from V and 0 bases from J, with 14 bases between. CDR3 DNA sequence: TGTGCCAGCAGCTCCGGGTTGTCCAGCTCCTACAATGAGCAGTTCTTC. This sequence encodes CASSSGLSSSYNEQFF.

This chain links TRBV2 with TRBJ1-2; no clear D gene. This CDR3 contains 14 residues. Trimming took 6 bases from V and 8 from J, leaving 19 bases between them. CDR1 SNHLY and CDR2 FYNNEI come from the germline V gene. The DNA for the CDR3 is TGTGCCAGCAGCTTCGGGGTGCCTCAAATAGGCTACACCTTC. As protein: CASSFGVPQIGYTF.

This clone was found a few times. V and J are TRBV6-6 and TRBJ2-1; 9 positions agree with TRBD2. V gave up 7 bases and J gave up 3 bases; unmatched junction bases: 4. Germline loops: CDR1 MNHNY, CDR2 SVGAGI (reference sequence). This CDR3 is 14 amino acids long. The CDR3 protein is CASTPSGVYNEQFF. As DNA, the CDR3 is TGTGCCAGCACACCTAGCGGGGTCTACAATGAGCAGTTCTTC.

This clone was recorded a few times. The chain carries TRBV29-1 and TRBJ1-2; 7 nucleotides align to TRBD1. In germline, CDR1 is SQVTM, CDR2 ANQGSEA. The CDR3 spans 11 residues. After removal of 7 bases from V and 3 bases from J, the junction contained 2 bases not matched to a gene. DNA for the CDR3: TGCAGCGGCGGGACAGACTATGGCTACACCTTC. It codes for CSGGTDYGYTF.

The chain uses TRBV5-4 and TRBJ2-2; tentatively, D is TRBD1 (5 bases). The ends were cut back, 4 bases at V and 0 bases at J, with 10 bases in the middle. Germline V CDR1 and CDR2: SGHNT, YYREEE (reference sequence). CDR3 length: 15 residues. The CDR3 here is CASSQGVSNTGELFF. The CDR3 DNA reads as TGTGCCAGCAGCCAAGGGGTTTCGAACACCGGGGAGCTGTTTTTT.